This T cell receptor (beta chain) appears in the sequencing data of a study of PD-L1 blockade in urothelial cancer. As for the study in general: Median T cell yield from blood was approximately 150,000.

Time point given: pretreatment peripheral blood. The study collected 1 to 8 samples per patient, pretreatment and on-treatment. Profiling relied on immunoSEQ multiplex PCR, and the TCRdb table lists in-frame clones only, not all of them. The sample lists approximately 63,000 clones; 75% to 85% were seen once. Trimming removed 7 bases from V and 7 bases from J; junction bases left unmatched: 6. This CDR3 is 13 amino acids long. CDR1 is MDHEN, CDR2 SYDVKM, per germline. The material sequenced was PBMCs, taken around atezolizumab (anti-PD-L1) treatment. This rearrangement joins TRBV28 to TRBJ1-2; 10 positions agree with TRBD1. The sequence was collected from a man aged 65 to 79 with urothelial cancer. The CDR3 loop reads CASTVGTGAGYTF. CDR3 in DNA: TGTGCCAGCACCGTTGGGACAGGGGCTGGCTACACCTTC.